This TCR beta chain stems from a study of T cell repertoires in cytomegalovirus infection (dated by TCRdb to about 2019). For context, the study as a whole: The HLA type of each donor mattered for the analysis, because public TCR beta signatures pointed to carriage of CMV infection along with the matching HLA type. Beyond this particular receptor, the publication reports: In the ex vivo response, HLA-C-restricted CMV-specific TCR beta clonotypes were dominant, and in two of eight donors the single most frequent clonotype came from this HLA-C-restricted group. In both this cohort and an independent cohort of more than 350 donors, the cumulative frequency of public TCR beta family members distinguished carriers of CMV infection plus the relevant HLA type.

With regard to this clonotype: Which antigen it targets is not known. It has no much larger one-base neighbor in the sample; base qualities were not kept.

Sequenced using an Illumina HiSeq 1500. TCRdb trimmed public reads at Q25 via fastp, called clones via MiXCR and kept in-frame beta chains. One record per CDR3 amino acid sequence lists the most common genes and DNA. The sample table shows roughly 640,000 distinct CDR3 sequences, and 24% are seen once. The ten largest make up roughly 8% of the sample. Counted from cysteine to phenylalanine, this CDR3 has 15 amino acids. The only DNA kept is the CDR3, 45 bases in frame from the first base. From the germline V gene, CDR1 is MGHRA and CDR2 is YSYEKL. Between the V and J ends, shortened by 0 bases and 1 base respectively, the junction contains 9 bases.

This TCR came from a human donor in good health (CMV status not recorded). Some clones in this sample may be carry-over from other donors' samples. Input material: CD8+ T cells from PBMCs. The sequence joins TRBV4-1 to TRBJ1-1; too little of a D gene remains to name it. The nucleotide sequence reads TGCGCCAGCAGCCAAGATGGGGTGGGGAACACTGAAGCTTTCTTT. It codes for CASSQDGVGNTEAFF.